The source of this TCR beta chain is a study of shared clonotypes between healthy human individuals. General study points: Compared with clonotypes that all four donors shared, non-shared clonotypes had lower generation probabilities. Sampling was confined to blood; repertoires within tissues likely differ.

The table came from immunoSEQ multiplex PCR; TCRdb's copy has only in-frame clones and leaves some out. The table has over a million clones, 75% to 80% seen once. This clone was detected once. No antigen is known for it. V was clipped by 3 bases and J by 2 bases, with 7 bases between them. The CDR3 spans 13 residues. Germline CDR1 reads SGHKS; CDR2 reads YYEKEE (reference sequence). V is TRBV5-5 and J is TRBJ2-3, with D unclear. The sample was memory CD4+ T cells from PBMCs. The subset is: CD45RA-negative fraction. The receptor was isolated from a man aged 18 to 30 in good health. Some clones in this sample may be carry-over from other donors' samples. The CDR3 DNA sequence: TGTGCCAGCAGCTGGCCATCCACAGATACGCAGTATTTT. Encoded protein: CASSWPSTDTQYF.